This record concerns one T cell receptor (beta chain) sequence. The record originates from a study of blood T cell repertoires in COVID-19. TCRdb keeps only in-frame clones here, not all; method: immunoSEQ multiplex PCR. The repertoire has more than 95,000 clones, around 88% of them found once; the top ten carry approximately 5.8%. This CDR3 is built from 16 residues. CDR1 LGHDT and CDR2 YNNKEL come from the germline V gene (reference sequence). V was clipped by 0 bases and J by 7 bases, with 18 bases between them. The V and J genes are TRBV3-1 (or the pseudogene TRBV3-2) and TRBJ1-2; D unclear. The receptor's source is a man aged 80 or over with active or convalescent COVID-19. Sequences were obtained from peripheral blood. CDR3 DNA sequence: TGTGCCAGCAGCCAAGAGCTGGGAGAGTTTAGGGTTGGCTACACCTTC. This gives the protein CASSQELGEFRVGYTF.